These 7 T cell receptor beta chains came from one sample sequenced in a study of PD-L1 blockade in urothelial cancer. Some clones are missing from TCRdb's copy, which holds only in-frame ones; the method was immunoSEQ multiplex PCR. The sample carries about 73,000 clones, less than 90% recorded once. Sequences were derived from PBMCs, sampled around atezolizumab (anti-PD-L1) treatment. These receptor sequences come from a man aged 55 to 70 with urothelial cancer.

V usage is TRBV7-6 and J usage is TRBJ1-3; 8 bases map to TRBD1. J lost 2 bases, V lost 3 bases, and 0 bases had no gene match. The CDR3 has 14 amino acids. Per germline, CDR1 SGHVS and CDR2 FNYEAQ. CDR3 sequence: CASSLTGAGNTIYF. Written as DNA, the CDR3 is TGTGCCAGCAGCTTGACAGGGGCTGGAAACACCATATATTTT.

The V call is TRBV7-8, the J call TRBJ2-3, with a weak D call TRBD2 (6 bases). Trimming stripped 5 bases from V and 5 bases from J, with 11 bases between. The germline CDR1 and CDR2 sequences are SGHVS and FQNEAQ. This CDR3 comprises 13 residues. Here the CDR3 DNA reads TGTGCCAGCAGCCAGGAGGGTCGAGATACGCAGTATTTT. This codes for CASSQEGRDTQYF.

The V call is TRBV28, the J call TRBJ2-3; 11 bases align to TRBD2. Germline lookup yields CDR1 MDHEN and CDR2 SYDVKM. The V and J ends lost 3 bases and 5 bases, in that order; junction bases with no gene match: 4. The CDR3 is made up of 15 amino acids. The CDR3 spells CASSLVAGGVDTQYF. CDR3 nucleotides: TGTGCCAGCAGTTTGGTAGCGGGAGGGGTAGATACGCAGTATTTT.

The chain uses TRBV11-2 and TRBJ1-1; no reliable D call. This CDR3 comprises 14 residues. The germline gives CDR1 SGHAT, CDR2 FQNNGV. Deletions cut 0 bases from V and 7 bases from J, with 12 bases between. Written as DNA, the CDR3 is TGTGCCAGCAGCTTAGATGGTAGGCGCGGTGAAGCTTTCTTT. Its protein is CASSLDGRRGEAFF.

The V call is TRBV30, the J call TRBJ1-1, with D possibly matching TRBD1 (5 bases). The CDR3 length is 14 residues. Trimming left V 0 bases short and J 6 bases short, with 14 bases between. From germline, CDR1 is GTSNPN and CDR2 SVGIG (reference sequence). Written as DNA, the CDR3 is TGTGCCTGGAGTGTTGGTCAGGGATTCGCTGAAGCTTTCTTT. Translated, it gives CAWSVGQGFAEAFF.

The chain is built from TRBV4-3 and TRBJ1-4, with TRBD1 matching 12 bases. The V gene end was trimmed by 4 bases and the J gene end by 3 bases; junction bases not matched to a gene: 6. The CDR3 runs 17 residues. Germline V CDR1 and CDR2: LGHNA, YSLEER. The CDR3 DNA is TGCGCCAGCAGCCCGGGACAGGGGGCCGGGGCTAATGAAAAACTGTTTTTT. It codes for CASSPGQGAGANEKLFF.

This chain joins TRBV29-1 and TRBJ2-7, with 7 bases that match TRBD1. Germline V gene data show CDR1 as SQVTM and CDR2 as ANQGSEA. Trimming at V came to 0 bases and at J to 6 bases, leaving 5 bases not matched to a gene. CDR3 length equals 13 residues. CDR3 bases: TGCAGCGTTGAAGATCAGTCAGGGGGCGAGCAGTACTTC. Translation gives CSVEDQSGGEQYF.